This T cell receptor (beta chain) appears in the sequencing data of a study of blood T cells in healthy people across ages. This CDR3 has 13 amino acids. CDR1 SGHAT and CDR2 FQNNGV come from the germline V gene. The V end lost 5 bases, the J end lost 13 bases, and 18 bases lay between the germline ends. The second PCR ran about 6 to 12 cycles with a sample-barcoded 5' primer and J-beta primers. TCRdb recomputed calls from the 5' RACE reads with MiXCR, one row per CDR3 protein. The sample gives about 640,000 distinct CDR3 sequences, 58% of which show up once; 30% to 40% is in the top ten. The chain carries TRBV11-2 and TRBJ2-1; D is possibly TRBD1 (6 bases). The receptor was derived from a man in his sixties in good health. What was sequenced was blood. In DNA form, the CDR3 reads TGTGCCAGCAGCCCTCAGGGGCCAGAGACCCAGTTCTTC. As protein: CASSPQGPETQFF.